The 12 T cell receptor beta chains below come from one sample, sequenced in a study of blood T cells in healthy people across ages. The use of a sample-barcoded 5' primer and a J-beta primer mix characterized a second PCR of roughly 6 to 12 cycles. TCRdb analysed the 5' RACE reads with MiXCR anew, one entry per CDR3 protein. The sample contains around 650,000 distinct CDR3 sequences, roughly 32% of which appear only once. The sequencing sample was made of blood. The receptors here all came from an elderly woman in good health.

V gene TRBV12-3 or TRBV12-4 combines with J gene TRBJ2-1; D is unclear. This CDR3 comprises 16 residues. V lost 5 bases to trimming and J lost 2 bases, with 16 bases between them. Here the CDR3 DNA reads TGTGCCAGCAGTCCGATCGGTGGCTTTACCTACAATGAGCAGTTCTTC. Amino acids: CASSPIGGFTYNEQFF.

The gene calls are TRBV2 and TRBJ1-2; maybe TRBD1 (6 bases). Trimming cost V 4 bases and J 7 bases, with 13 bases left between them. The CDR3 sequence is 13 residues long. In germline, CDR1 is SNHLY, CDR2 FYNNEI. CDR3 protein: CASSVYRDAGYTF. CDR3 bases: TGTGCCAGCAGTGTCTACAGGGATGCTGGCTACACCTTC.

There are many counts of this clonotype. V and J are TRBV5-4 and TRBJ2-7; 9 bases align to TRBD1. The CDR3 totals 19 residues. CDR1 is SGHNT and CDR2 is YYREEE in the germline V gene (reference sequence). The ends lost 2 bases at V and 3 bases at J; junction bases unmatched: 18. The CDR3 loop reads CASSFGRGTGKFADYEQYF. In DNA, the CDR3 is TGTGCCAGCAGCTTCGGGCGAGGGACAGGGAAATTTGCTGACTACGAGCAGTACTTC.

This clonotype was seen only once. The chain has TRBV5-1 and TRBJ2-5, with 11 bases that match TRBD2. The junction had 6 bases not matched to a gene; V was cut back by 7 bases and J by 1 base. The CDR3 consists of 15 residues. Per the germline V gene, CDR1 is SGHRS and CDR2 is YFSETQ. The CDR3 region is CASYRTSGPQETQYF. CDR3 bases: TGCGCCAGCTATAGGACTAGCGGGCCCCAAGAGACCCAGTACTTC.

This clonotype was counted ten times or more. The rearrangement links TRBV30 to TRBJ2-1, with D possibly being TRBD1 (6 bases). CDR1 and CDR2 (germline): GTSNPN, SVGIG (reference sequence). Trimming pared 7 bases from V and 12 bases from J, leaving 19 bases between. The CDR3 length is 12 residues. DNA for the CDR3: TGTGCCTTCCATTCTTTAGGACAGAGGCAGTTCTTC. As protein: CAFHSLGQRQFF. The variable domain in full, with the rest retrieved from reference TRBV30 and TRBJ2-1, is SQTIHQWPATLVQPVGSPLSLECTVEGTSNPNLYWYRQAAGRGLQLLFYSVGIGQISSEVPQNLSASRPQDRQFILSSKKLLLSDSGFYLCAFHSLGQRQFFGPGTRLTVL.

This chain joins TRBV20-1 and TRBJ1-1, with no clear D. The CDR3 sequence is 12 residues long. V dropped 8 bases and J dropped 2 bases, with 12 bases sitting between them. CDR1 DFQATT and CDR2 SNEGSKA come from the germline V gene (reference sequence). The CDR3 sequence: CSTRKANTEAFF. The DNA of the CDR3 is TGCAGTACCAGAAAGGCCAACACTGAAGCTTTCTTT.

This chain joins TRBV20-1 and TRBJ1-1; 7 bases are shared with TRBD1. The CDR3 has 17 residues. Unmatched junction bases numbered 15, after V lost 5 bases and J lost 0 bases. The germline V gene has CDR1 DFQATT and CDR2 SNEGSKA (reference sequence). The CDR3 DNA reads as TGCAGTGCTCTCAGGCCGGGACAGTTACTTTTGAACACTGAAGCTTTCTTT. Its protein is CSALRPGQLLLNTEAFF.

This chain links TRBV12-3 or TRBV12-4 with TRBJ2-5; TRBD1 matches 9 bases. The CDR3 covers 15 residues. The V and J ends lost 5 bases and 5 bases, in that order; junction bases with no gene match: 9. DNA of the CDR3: TGTGCCAGCAGTCTGGGACAGGGTACGCGGGAGACCCAGTACTTC. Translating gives CASSLGQGTRETQYF.

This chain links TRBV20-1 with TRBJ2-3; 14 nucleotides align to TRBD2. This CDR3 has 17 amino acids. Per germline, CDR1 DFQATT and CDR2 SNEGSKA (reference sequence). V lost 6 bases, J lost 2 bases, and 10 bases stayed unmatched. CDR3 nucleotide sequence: TGCAGTGCACCCGGACTAGCGGGGGGCCGGTCCACAGATACGCAGTATTTT. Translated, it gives CSAPGLAGGRSTDTQYF.

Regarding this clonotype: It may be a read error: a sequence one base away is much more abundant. Written as DNA, the CDR3 is TGTGCCAGCAGCGCAGAGACAGGCTACGAGCAGTACTTC. Translating it yields CASSAETGYEQYF. The chain is built from TRBV9 and TRBJ2-7; a possible D gene is TRBD1 (6 bases). From germline, CDR1 is SGDLS and CDR2 YYNGEE. Trimming stripped 3 bases from V and 3 bases from J, with 10 bases between. The CDR3 extends over 13 amino acids. The full variable domain, with the rest looked up from reference TRBV9 and TRBJ2-7, is DSGVTQTPKHLITATGQRVTLRCSPRSGDLSVYWYQQSLDQGLQFLIQYYNGEERAKGNILERFSAQQFPDLHSELNLSSLELGDSALYFCASSAETGYEQYFGPGTRLTVT.

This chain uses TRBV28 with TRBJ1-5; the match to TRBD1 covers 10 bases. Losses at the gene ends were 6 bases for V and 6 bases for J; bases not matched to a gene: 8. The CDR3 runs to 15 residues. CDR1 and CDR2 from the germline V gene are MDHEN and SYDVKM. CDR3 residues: CASSWGDRGFQPQHF. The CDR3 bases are TGTGCCAGCAGCTGGGGGGACAGGGGTTTTCAGCCCCAGCATTTT.

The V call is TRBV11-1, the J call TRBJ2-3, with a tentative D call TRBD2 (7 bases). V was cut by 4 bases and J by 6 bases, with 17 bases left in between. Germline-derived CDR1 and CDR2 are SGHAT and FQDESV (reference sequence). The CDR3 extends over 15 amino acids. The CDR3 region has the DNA TGTGCCAGCAGCTCCCGGGGGGCGGGTTCTGATACGCAGTATTTT. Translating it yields CASSSRGAGSDTQYF.